The sequence of this TCR beta chain was determined in a study of T-cell reconstitution after alpha-beta-depleted transplantation in children. A library of TCRbeta sequences, prepared with unique molecular identifiers, was generated. TCRdb itself ran the PCR reads through MiXCR, one entry per CDR3 protein. The sample includes 130,000 or so distinct CDR3 sequences, 9.5% to 10% of them seen just once. V gave up 3 bases and J gave up 1 base, with 16 bases separating them. Germline V gene lookup returns CDR1 SQVTM and CDR2 ANQGSEA. This CDR3 spans 16 amino acids. The chain joins TRBV29-1 to TRBJ2-1, with D possibly TRBD2 on 6 matching bases. This clonotype was sampled from a girl in the first two years of life who had a stem cell transplant for combined immunodeficiency, so the T cells may come from the graft donor. Sequenced here: PBMCs, mostly from graft donor cells, sampled 180 days after TCRalphabeta/CD19-depleted stem cell transplant. In DNA, the CDR3 is TGCAGCGTTGAGGGTGGGGGGAAAAGTTCCTACAATGAGCAGTTCTTC. This gives the protein CSVEGGGKSSYNEQFF.